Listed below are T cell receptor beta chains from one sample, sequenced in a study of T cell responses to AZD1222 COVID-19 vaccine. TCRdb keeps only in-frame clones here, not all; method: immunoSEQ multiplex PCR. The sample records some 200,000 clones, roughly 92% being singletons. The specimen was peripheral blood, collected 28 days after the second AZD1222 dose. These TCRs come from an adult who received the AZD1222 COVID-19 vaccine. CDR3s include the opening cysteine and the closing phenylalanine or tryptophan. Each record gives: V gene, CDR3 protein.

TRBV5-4,CASSLDRDNSPLHF
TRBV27,CASRFRAPFHEQYF
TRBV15,CATSKAGEYGEQFF
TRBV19,CASSPPGPNEQFF
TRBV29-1,CSASGGQGIQPQHF
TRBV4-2,CASSQGGGQGITEAFF
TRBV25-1,CASKRGGYGYTF
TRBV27,CATKRDGEETQYF
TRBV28,CASITAEGAHYEQYF
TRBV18,CASSPSWSSGSPGEFF
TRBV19,CASRGTGDRGISPLHF
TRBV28,CASSSIGARDPYGYTF
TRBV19,CASSIGTVVSNQPQHF
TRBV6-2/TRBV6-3,CASSQLLEKLFF
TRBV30,CAWSGEGTTVKEQYF
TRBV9,CASSVGGAGVGEQYF
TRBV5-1,CASSFQETQYF
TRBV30,CAWVTGNTGELFF
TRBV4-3,CASSQGRQGIFGYTF
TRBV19,CASSIQSTSGPYNEQFF
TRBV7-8,CASSLAWTGVRAFF
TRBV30,CAWSVLLAGVGDTQYF
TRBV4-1,CASSQSGTSNQPQHF
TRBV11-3,CASSLGGGVGLDIQYF
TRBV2,CASSEAPATIAGGGLTDTQYF
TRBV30,CACRGLAVSGELFF
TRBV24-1,CATSDSDSGYTDTQYF
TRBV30,CAWSRQRFGNEQFF
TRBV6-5,CASSTGGDTQYF
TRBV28,CASSVATGSGGHQPQHF
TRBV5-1,CASSWSNNEQFF
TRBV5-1,CASSLVDPTQETQYF
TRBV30,CAWRQRYNEQFF
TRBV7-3,CASSPGLAFTDTQYF
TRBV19,CASSILDYRNTIYF
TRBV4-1,CASSPEGTGELFF
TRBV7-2,CASSPRQRRTDTQYF
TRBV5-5,CASSFHRPETQYF
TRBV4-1,CASSQLAGGFNEQFF
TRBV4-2,CASSPSTLLDRFSTNEKLFF
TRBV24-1,CATSVAGVQYF
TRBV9,CASGVAQDTQYF
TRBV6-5,CASTFAGRIDYGYTF
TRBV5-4,CASSLGGAELDGYTF
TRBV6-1,CASNEIGGSHEQYF
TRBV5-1,CASSFAVNSPLHF
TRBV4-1,CASSLDRGRPQHF
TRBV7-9,CASSFLAGLNNEQFF
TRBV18,CASSPLSGYTDTQYF
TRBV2,CASRVDRANQPQHF
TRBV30,CAWTGLATGWTEAFF
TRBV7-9,CASSRTSGGADTQYF
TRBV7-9,CASRDGGTTYNEQFF
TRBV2,CATGTWENEQFF